This passage covers 19 T cell receptor beta chains from one sample sequenced in a study of T cells after yellow fever vaccination (dated 2019 in TCRdb). Library preparation used 5' RACE. The sample was run on an Illumina HiSeq 2500. The public reads were reprocessed in TCRdb via fastp at Q25 and MiXCR, keeping in-frame beta chains. Rows with a matching CDR3 protein are joined into one entry that keeps the most common DNA and genes. This sample gives 450,000 to 550,000 distinct CDR3 sequences in total; less than 25% of them show up just once. The ten biggest clones cover approximately 15% of the sample. Interpreted using the paper, the treatment or condition label stands for: live attenuated yellow fever vaccine strain. The sample in question was PBMCs, obtained approximately 22 days after the first yellow fever vaccination. The receptors derive from a man aged 18-30 years who received the YFV17D yellow fever vaccine.

This rearrangement joins TRBV7-2 to TRBJ2-5; 7 bases line up with TRBD1. The CDR3 runs 15 residues. Germline trimming cut 7 bases from V and 3 bases from J; bases unmatched to any gene: 11. Germline assignment: CDR1 SGHTA and CDR2 FQGNSA. The CDR3 region is CASTPRQGYKETQYF. DNA of the CDR3: TGTGCCAGCACCCCTAGACAGGGTTACAAAGAGACCCAGTACTTC.

V and J are TRBV9 and TRBJ1-5; tentative D call: TRBD1 (5 bases). This CDR3 is 15 amino acids long. Per the germline V gene, CDR1 is SGDLS and CDR2 is YYNGEE. The germline V and J ends were trimmed by 3 bases and 6 bases, with 16 bases remaining between them. The CDR3 DNA sequence: TGTGCCAGCAGCGGTCCGGGACCGAAACTTCAGCCCCAGCATTTT. Translation: CASSGPGPKLQPQHF.

This clonotype was seen only a few times. The chain is built from TRBV6-2 or TRBV6-3 and TRBJ2-2; D is uncertain. Trimming stripped 5 bases from V and 6 bases from J, with 10 bases between. CDR3 length: 13 amino acids. The germline CDR1 and CDR2 sequences are MNHEY and SVGEGT. The CDR3 sequence is CASSRPLAGELFF. The CDR3 coding sequence is TGTGCCAGCAGTCGACCCCTGGCCGGGGAGCTGTTTTTT.

In its sample, this clonotype was seen a few times. The chain links TRBV3-1 to TRBJ1-5; no clear D gene. This CDR3 has 13 residues. The germline V gene encodes CDR1 LGHDT and CDR2 YNNKEL (reference sequence). V shed 0 bases and J shed 5 bases, with 5 bases lying between them. CDR3 sequence (DNA): TGTGCCAGCAGCCAAGATGCGTATCAGCCCCAGCATTTT. It encodes CASSQDAYQPQHF.

This clonotype was observed a handful of times. This rearrangement joins TRBV9 to TRBJ1-3; 7 bases match TRBD1. Germline loops: CDR1 SGDLS, CDR2 YYNGEE. The CDR3 is 15 amino acids. The trim removed 3 bases at V and 8 bases at J, leaving 11 bases unmatched. The CDR3 coding sequence is TGTGCCAGCAGCGCCCAGACAGGGCCCGGTGACACCATATATTTT. The encoded protein is CASSAQTGPGDTIYF.

This clonotype came up many times. V and J are TRBV4-3 and TRBJ2-5, with TRBD2 identical over 7 bases. Per the germline V gene, CDR1 is LGHNA and CDR2 is YSLEER. V trimming: 0 bases; J trimming: 4 bases; junction bases outside the gene matches: 11. This CDR3 has 17 amino acids. CDR3 sequence reads: CASSQEVGLADIETQYF. The DNA for the CDR3 is TGCGCCAGCAGCCAAGAAGTCGGCCTAGCGGATATAGAGACCCAGTACTTC.

This rearrangement joins TRBV19 to TRBJ1-2, with a weak D call TRBD1 (6 bases). V dropped 8 bases and J dropped 7 bases, with 11 bases sitting between them. Germline V gene data show CDR1 as LNHDA and CDR2 as SQIVND (reference sequence). This CDR3 comprises 11 residues. CDR3 DNA: TGTGCCAGTCGTGGGGGCGGTGGCTACACCTTC. Amino acid sequence: CASRGGGGYTF.

In its sample, this clonotype was seen a few times. This chain links TRBV20-1 with TRBJ2-7, with D perhaps matching TRBD2 (7 bases). Trimming pared 5 bases from V and 5 bases from J, leaving 16 bases between. This CDR3 is built from 13 residues. Germline CDR1 reads DFQATT; CDR2 reads SNEGSKA (reference sequence). CDR3 region: CSAPHGGPNEQYF. The CDR3 DNA sequence: TGCAGTGCTCCCCACGGGGGGCCGAACGAGCAGTACTTC.

In its sample, this clonotype was seen a few times. The V gene is TRBV7-3, the J gene TRBJ1-1; tentatively, D is TRBD1 (6 bases). Germline CDR1 is SGHTA and CDR2 is FQGTGA. Trimming took 5 bases from V and 1 from J, leaving 14 bases between them. This CDR3 contains 15 residues. The CDR3 nucleotides are TGTGCCAGCAGCCTCAACCCCAGGGGGAACACTGAAGCTTTCTTT. It encodes CASSLNPRGNTEAFF.

The chain is built from TRBV11-2 and TRBJ2-3; no clear D. The germline V gene encodes CDR1 SGHAT and CDR2 FQNNGV. The CDR3 has 15 amino acids. V lost 1 base and J 7 bases, leaving 15 bases between the germline ends. The CDR3: CASSLAGGRAYTQYF. CDR3 sequence (DNA): TGTGCCAGCAGCTTAGCGGGCGGTCGTGCTTATACGCAGTATTTT.

The V and J genes are TRBV29-1 and TRBJ2-7; D not certain. The V gene lost 3 bases and the J gene lost 1 base, with 7 bases spanning the gap. CDR1 SQVTM and CDR2 ANQGSEA come from the germline V gene. The CDR3 has 12 residues. CDR3 sequence: CSVEGMSYEQYF. CDR3 DNA: TGCAGCGTTGAGGGTATGTCCTACGAGCAGTACTTC.

This clonotype occurred many times. This chain connects TRBV18 to TRBJ1-1; D not certain. The germline gives CDR1 KGHSH, CDR2 LQKENI. V gave up 3 bases and J gave up 8 bases, with 13 bases separating them. CDR3 length: 13 residues. CDR3 residues: CASSPPVRKEAFF. DNA of the CDR3: TGTGCCAGCTCACCGCCCGTGCGGAAAGAAGCTTTCTTT.

The chain joins TRBV11-2 to TRBJ1-1, with D tentatively TRBD1 (5 bases). Germline CDR1 is SGHAT and CDR2 is FQNNGV. The CDR3 extends over 16 amino acids. The germline V and J ends were trimmed by 1 base and 4 bases, with 16 bases remaining between them. The CDR3 is CASSLVRFDSGTEAFF. For the CDR3, the DNA is TGTGCCAGCAGCTTAGTTCGCTTTGACAGCGGCACTGAAGCTTTCTTT.

The genes are TRBV28 and TRBJ2-7; D is ambiguous. Between the trimmed V and J ends, which lost 3 bases and 2 bases, there was a span of 8 bases. CDR3 size: 13 residues. Germline V gives CDR1 MDHEN, CDR2 SYDVKM. CDR3 DNA sequence: TGTGCCAGCAGTTTTCGCAAGACCTACGAGCAGTACGTC. It specifies CASSFRKTYEQYV.

This clonotype was seen more than once but under ten times. The J gene is TRBJ1-2, the V gene TRBV9, with D perhaps matching TRBD1 (5 bases). The CDR3 spans 13 residues. Trimming took 6 bases from V and 5 from J, leaving 14 bases between them. CDR1 and CDR2 (germline): SGDLS, YYNGEE. The CDR3 DNA follows: TGTGCCAGCACAAGCGGGGGGAGGTATGGCTACACCTTC. This gives the protein CASTSGGRYGYTF.

The chain uses TRBV6-6 and TRBJ1-2; D gene unclear. V lost 6 bases to trimming and J lost 3 bases, with 8 bases between them. Germline-derived CDR1 and CDR2 are MNHNY and SVGAGI (reference sequence). This CDR3 has 12 amino acids. The CDR3 protein is CASRPIDYGYTF. The CDR3 coding sequence is TGTGCCAGCAGACCTATCGACTATGGCTACACCTTC.

The chain uses TRBV7-9 and TRBJ1-6; D unclear. CDR3 size: 14 residues. Germline V gives CDR1 SEHNR, CDR2 FQNEAQ (reference sequence). V was shortened by 2 bases and J by 0 bases, with 2 bases between the two germline ends. This chain's CDR3 is CASSLISYNSPLHF. CDR3 in DNA: TGTGCCAGCAGCTTAATCTCCTATAATTCACCCCTCCACTTT.

This clonotype was counted between two and nine times. The rearrangement links TRBV7-2 to TRBJ2-1, with 8 bases lining up with TRBD1. CDR1 is SGHTA, CDR2 FQGNSA, per germline. The ends lost 5 bases at V and 0 bases at J; junction bases unmatched: 9. This CDR3 is built from 17 residues. The CDR3 DNA sequence: TGTGCCAGCAGCCGATCGACAGGGGCCAGCTCCTACAATGAGCAGTTCTTC. Amino acid sequence: CASSRSTGASSYNEQFF.

The sample holds a few counts of this clonotype. This sequence joins TRBV5-1 and TRBJ2-5, with D perhaps TRBD1 or TRBD2 (5 bases each). CDR1 is SGHRS and CDR2 is YFSETQ in the germline V gene. Trimming removed 1 base at V and 5 bases at J, with 18 bases between. The CDR3 covers 16 residues. As DNA, the CDR3 is TGCGCCAGCAGCTTGCGGGACCCTAGGTATTCCGAGACCCAGTACTTC. This encodes CASSLRDPRYSETQYF.